The TCR beta chain under discussion was sequenced for a study of T cell responses to AZD1222 COVID-19 vaccine. Study-level results: Reportedly, close to half of spike-specific TCRs are directed against unmutated variant regions. White British ancestry dominated among donors, who included more females, and clonal diversity was possibly underestimated.

The method was immunoSEQ multiplex PCR; TCRdb's version includes in-frame clones alone and lacks a portion of them. Of 50,000 to 65,000 clones in the sample, around nine tenths are singletons; the top ten hold less than 7%. The CDR3 is made up of 14 amino acids. Germline V gene sequence: CDR1 SQVTM, CDR2 ANQGSEA. V lost 6 bases and J 5 bases, leaving 16 bases between the germline ends. With regard to this clone: The antigen remains undetermined.

The sequences come from peripheral blood, collected 28 days after the second dose of the MenACWY control vaccine. The clonotype comes from an adult who received the MenACWY meningococcal vaccine as a control. The chain couples TRBV29-1 to TRBJ1-4, with unresolved D. The CDR3 loop reads CSVDSGGRNEKLFF. The CDR3, as DNA: TGCAGCGTCGACTCGGGCGGTCGGAATGAAAAACTGTTTTTT.